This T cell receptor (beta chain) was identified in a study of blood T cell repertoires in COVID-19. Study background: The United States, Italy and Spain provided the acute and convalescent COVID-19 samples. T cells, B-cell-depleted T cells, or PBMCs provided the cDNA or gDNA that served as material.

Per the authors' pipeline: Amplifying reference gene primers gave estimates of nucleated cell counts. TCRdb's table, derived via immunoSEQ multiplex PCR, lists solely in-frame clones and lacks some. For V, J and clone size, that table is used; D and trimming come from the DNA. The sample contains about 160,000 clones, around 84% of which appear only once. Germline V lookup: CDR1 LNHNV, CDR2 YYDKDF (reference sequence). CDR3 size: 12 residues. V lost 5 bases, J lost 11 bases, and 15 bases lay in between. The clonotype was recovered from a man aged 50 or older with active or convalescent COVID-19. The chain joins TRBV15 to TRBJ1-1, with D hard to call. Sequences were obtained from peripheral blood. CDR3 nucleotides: TGTGCCACCAGCGCCCTGTTTGGGGAGGCTTTCTTT. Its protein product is CATSALFGEAFF. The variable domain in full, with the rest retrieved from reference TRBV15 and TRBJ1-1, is DAMVIQNPRYQVTQFGKPVTLSCSQTLNHNVMYWYQQKSSQAPKLLFHYYDKDFNNEADTPDNFQSRRPNTSFCFLDIRSPGLGDTAMYLCATSALFGEAFFGQGTRLTVV.